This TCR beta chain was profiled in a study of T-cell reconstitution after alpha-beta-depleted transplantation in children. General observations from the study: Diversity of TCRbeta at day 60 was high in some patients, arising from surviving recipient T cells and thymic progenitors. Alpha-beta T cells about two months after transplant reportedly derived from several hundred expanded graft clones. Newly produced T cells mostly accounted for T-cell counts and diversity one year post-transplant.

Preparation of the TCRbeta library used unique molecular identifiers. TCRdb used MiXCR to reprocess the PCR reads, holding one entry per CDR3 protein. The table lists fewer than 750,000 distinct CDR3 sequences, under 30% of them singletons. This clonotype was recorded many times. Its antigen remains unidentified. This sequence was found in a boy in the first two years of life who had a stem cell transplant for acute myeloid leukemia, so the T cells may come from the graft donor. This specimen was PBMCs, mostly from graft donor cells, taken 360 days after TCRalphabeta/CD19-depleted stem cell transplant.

The CDR3 loop is CASSQERSSLREQYF. CDR3 nucleotides: TGCGCCAGCAGCCAAGAGCGTTCCTCCCTCCGGGAGCAGTACTTC. The chain links TRBV4-1 to TRBJ2-7; D is uncertain. V lost 0 bases, J lost 7 bases, and 16 bases lay in between. Germline V gene lookup returns CDR1 MGHRA and CDR2 YSYEKL. There are 15 residues in the CDR3.